Given below is one T cell receptor (beta chain) in context. The CDR3 sequence is 16 residues long. The V gene lost 1 base and the J gene lost 0 bases, with 10 bases spanning the gap. Germline V gene data show CDR1 as SGHVS and CDR2 as FQNEAQ. The sample originates from a study of control samples from healthy donors and cancer patients. Repertoires were generated with immunoSEQ multiplex PCR, while TCRdb's copy carries only in-frame clones and drops some. The data hold hundreds of thousands of clones, with roughly 82% observed a single time. The rearrangement uses TRBV7-8 and TRBJ1-5; D is undetermined. This receptor was taken from a woman aged 55 to 70 with lung cancer. Sequencing input: PBMCs. The chain's CDR3 is CASSLEGPYSNQPQHF. CDR3 DNA sequence: TGTGCCAGCAGCTTAGAAGGTCCCTATAGCAATCAGCCCCAGCATTTT.